These 32 T cell receptor beta chains share one sample of origin, sequenced in a study of monozygotic twins with inflammatory bowel disease. Following a re-call of the 5' RACE reads, TCRdb has one entry per CDR3 protein and lacks DNA. Its table lists some 170,000 distinct CDR3 sequences. Sequencing input: blood. Receptor source: a human donor with ulcerative colitis or Crohn's disease, or a healthy co-twin of an affected twin (not recorded which).

The chain uses TRBV20-1 and TRBJ2-1; with no DNA, the TCRdb D assignment of TRBD1 cannot be verified. CDR3 length equals 11 residues. CDR1 DFQATT and CDR2 SNEGSKA come from the germline V gene (reference sequence). Here the CDR3 reads CSARGSGEQFF.

The chain joins TRBV5-5 to TRBJ1-1; absent DNA, TCRdb's TRBD1 call cannot be checked. Germline CDR1 and CDR2: SGHKS and YYEKEE (reference sequence). This CDR3 contains 14 residues. CDR3 sequence: CASSFTGYGTEAFF.

This chain uses TRBV30 with TRBJ2-3. This CDR3 comprises 15 residues. The germline CDR1 and CDR2 sequences are GTSNPN and SVGIG (reference sequence). CDR3 sequence: CAWSVRGLSTDTQYF.

The rearrangement joins TRBV4-1 to TRBJ2-7; TCRdb returns TRBD1, unconfirmable since there is no DNA. The germline V gene has CDR1 MGHRA and CDR2 YSYEKL. The CDR3 loop spans 15 amino acids. The CDR3 is CASSLEGTGQYEQYF.

The chain combines TRBV29-1 with TRBJ2-3; TCRdb's D gene call, TRBD1, goes unchecked for lack of DNA. Germline loops: CDR1 SQVTM, CDR2 ANQGSEA. The length of the CDR3 is 16 residues. The CDR3 sequence is CSSAGTGPDVTDTQYF.

This sequence joins TRBV20-1 and TRBJ1-2; TCRdb's assignment of TRBD1 cannot be checked, as there is no DNA. Germline V gene data show CDR1 as DFQATT and CDR2 as SNEGSKA (reference sequence). The CDR3 contains 15 residues. The CDR3 loop reads CSASRTEIRPVGYTF.

The CDR3 loop reads CASSLYRVEDEAFF. The V gene is TRBV27, the J gene TRBJ1-1; TCRdb picks TRBD1, but there is no DNA to check that call. Germline lookup yields CDR1 MNHEY and CDR2 SMNVEV (reference sequence). This CDR3 is 14 amino acids long.

V usage is TRBV5-6 and J usage is TRBJ2-3; TCRdb returns TRBD1, unconfirmable since there is no DNA. There are 14 residues in the CDR3. CDR1 and CDR2 from the germline V gene are SGHDT and YYEEEE. The CDR3 region is CASSLGTVGDTQYF.

This chain uses TRBV5-1 with TRBJ1-2; TCRdb reports TRBD1, a call that lacks DNA to check it against. There are 15 residues in the CDR3. Germline CDR1 is SGHRS and CDR2 is YFSETQ. CDR3 in amino acids: CASSFGPRTGDGYTF.

This chain uses TRBV20-1 with TRBJ1-2; the D call from TCRdb, TRBD1, cannot be confirmed without DNA. Germline V gene data show CDR1 as DFQATT and CDR2 as SNEGSKA (reference sequence). CDR3 length: 13 residues. The CDR3: CSAETASDYGYTF.

The rearrangement uses TRBV5-1 and TRBJ1-1; the D gene TCRdb calls, TRBD1, cannot be checked with no DNA. CDR3 length: 14 residues. Germline assignment: CDR1 SGHRS and CDR2 YFSETQ. The CDR3 is CASNITDRGAEAFF.

This chain uses TRBV7-9 with TRBJ2-7; the TRBD2 assignment by TCRdb is unverifiable without DNA. The CDR3 is 15 amino acids. Germline CDR1 SEHNR, CDR2 FQNEAQ (reference sequence). CDR3 residues: CASSSLGRASYEQYF.

V gene TRBV5-4 combines with J gene TRBJ1-3; no DNA is available, so the TRBD1 call from TCRdb remains unchecked. The CDR3 loop spans 15 amino acids. From germline, CDR1 is SGHNT and CDR2 YYREEE (reference sequence). CDR3: CASSPNRDRGNTIYF.

This chain uses TRBV4-1 with TRBJ2-5; TCRdb's D call, TRBD2, is unchecked because there is no DNA. The CDR3 sequence is 18 residues long. Germline V CDR1 and CDR2: MGHRA, YSYEKL. The CDR3 sequence: CASSQDVPHRRREETQYF.

This sequence joins TRBV3-1 and TRBJ2-1; TCRdb picks TRBD2, but there is no DNA to check that call. Germline V gene lookup returns CDR1 LGHDT and CDR2 YNNKEL (reference sequence). The CDR3 has 17 amino acids. Here the CDR3 reads CASSQERLAGGPSEQFF.

The V and J genes are TRBV21-1 and TRBJ1-3; the D gene TCRdb calls, TRBD1, cannot be checked with no DNA. TRBV21-1 is labeled a pseudogene. The CDR3 has 16 residues. The CDR3 sequence is CASSKGPGTRENTIYF.

The CDR3: CASNKGQSNYGYTF. The V gene is TRBV5-4, the J gene TRBJ1-2; as DNA is missing, the TRBD1 call by TCRdb cannot be tested. Per germline, CDR1 SGHNT and CDR2 YYREEE (reference sequence). CDR3 length equals 14 residues.

This sequence joins TRBV5-4 and TRBJ1-2; absent DNA, TCRdb's TRBD1 call cannot be checked. This CDR3 comprises 13 residues. CDR1 SGHNT and CDR2 YYREEE come from the germline V gene (reference sequence). The CDR3 protein is CASSLVGQDGYTF. Combining the CDR3 with reference TRBV5-4 and TRBJ1-2 gives the whole variable domain ETGVTQSPTHLIKTRGQQVTLRCSSQSGHNTVSWYQQALGQGPQFIFQYYREEENGRGNFPPRFSGLQFPNYSSELNVNALELDDSALYLCASSLVGQDGYTFGSGTRLTVV.

V gene TRBV11-2 combines with J gene TRBJ2-1; absent DNA, TCRdb's TRBD1 call cannot be checked. This CDR3 has 16 residues. From germline, CDR1 is SGHAT and CDR2 FQNNGV. The CDR3: CASSLRVGTGLGEQFF.

The chain carries TRBV7-2 and TRBJ2-3; TCRdb outputs TRBD1, but without DNA this stays unchecked. CDR1 is SGHTA, CDR2 FQGNSA, per germline. The CDR3 length is 16 residues. The CDR3 here is CASSLGGTGVGDTQYF.

J is TRBJ1-5 and V is TRBV20-1; TCRdb outputs TRBD1, but without DNA this stays unchecked. Looked up from germline, CDR1 is DFQATT and CDR2 is SNEGSKA (reference sequence). This CDR3 has 19 residues. CDR3 region: CSAGGQRQGAGYSNQPQHF.

V gene TRBV7-6 combines with J gene TRBJ1-3; TCRdb's D call, TRBD1, is unchecked because there is no DNA. The CDR3 has 14 amino acids. Germline V CDR1 and CDR2: SGHVS, FNYEAQ. The CDR3 spells CASSLSQGGNTIYF.

The chain couples TRBV28 to TRBJ1-1; no DNA is available, so the TRBD1 call from TCRdb remains unchecked. Germline CDR1 is MDHEN and CDR2 is SYDVKM. The CDR3 extends over 15 amino acids. CDR3 loop: CASSPTGGSVTEAFF.

The gene calls are TRBV18 and TRBJ2-7; TCRdb selects TRBD2, and the lack of DNA leaves this call unchecked. The germline CDR1 and CDR2 sequences are KGHSH and LQKENI. The CDR3 is made up of 13 amino acids. CDR3 region: CASSGPNSYEQYF.

The V gene is TRBV4-3, the J gene TRBJ2-3; with no DNA, the TCRdb D assignment of TRBD2 cannot be verified. CDR3 length equals 15 residues. Germline CDR1 and CDR2: LGHNA and YSLEER. The CDR3 loop is CASSYNAGSTDTQYF.

This CDR3 is CASSSLSSLDTQYF. V gene TRBV7-2 combines with J gene TRBJ2-3; the TRBD1 assignment by TCRdb is unverifiable without DNA. Per germline, CDR1 SGHTA and CDR2 FQGNSA. This CDR3 region has 14 residues.

This rearrangement joins TRBV20-1 to TRBJ1-1; as DNA is missing, the TRBD1 call by TCRdb cannot be tested. Germline assignment: CDR1 DFQATT and CDR2 SNEGSKA (reference sequence). The CDR3 has 18 amino acids. The CDR3 sequence is CSARSRSARAPGWTEAFF.

The chain carries TRBV5-1 and TRBJ2-1; TCRdb's D call, TRBD2, is unchecked because there is no DNA. Germline assignment: CDR1 SGHRS and CDR2 YFSETQ. The CDR3 sequence is 21 residues long. This CDR3 reads CASSPGAFLAGGRSSYNEQFF.

The chain employs TRBV15 and TRBJ1-1; TCRdb's D call of TRBD1 is untestable without DNA. The CDR3 consists of 14 residues. Looked up from germline, CDR1 is LNHNV and CDR2 is YYDKDF (reference sequence). The CDR3 loop is CATSRDWGGLIAFF.

CDR3 residues: CASTPRTGDDTGELFF. The chain combines TRBV7-9 with TRBJ2-2; TCRdb lists TRBD1, though no DNA is available to test this call. The V gene's germline CDR1 is SEHNR and CDR2 FQNEAQ (reference sequence). The CDR3 contains 16 residues.

V is TRBV7-2 and J is TRBJ1-1. The CDR3 sequence is 15 residues long. Germline V gene sequence: CDR1 SGHTA, CDR2 FQGNSA. The CDR3 reads CASSWAGGMNTEAFF.

The chain combines TRBV4-1 with TRBJ2-7. Germline V CDR1 and CDR2: MGHRA, YSYEKL. The CDR3 length is 14 residues. CDR3 protein: CASSQVNRINEQYF.